This T cell receptor (beta chain) was profiled in a study of identical twins. In this sample, this clonotype turned up many times. The cDNA had a unique molecular identifier and a template-switch universal primer site. A single record per CDR3 protein comes from TCRdb applying MiXCR to the 5' RACE reads. The sample lists hundreds of thousands of distinct CDR3 sequences, roughly 8% seen once, with roughly 0.97% in the top ten. Every sampled donor was Caucasian and healthy. CDR1 and CDR2 (germline): SGHTA, FQGTGA. Deletions cut 3 bases from V and 4 bases from J, with 10 bases between. CDR3 length: 15 residues. These data were also reused for a study on yellow fever vaccine responses in identical twins.

The sequenced sample consisted of PBMCs. This chain uses TRBV7-3 with TRBJ2-6; a possible D gene is TRBD1 (6 bases). The TCR originated in a woman in her late teens or twenties in good health. The CDR3 region has the DNA TGTGCCAGCAGCTTTACAGGGCCCGGGGCCAACGTCCTGACTTTC. Protein: CASSFTGPGANVLTF.